Listed below are T cell receptor beta chains from one sample, sequenced in a study of T cells after yellow fever vaccination. TCRdb reprocessed the 5' RACE reads with MiXCR, giving one entry per CDR3 protein. The sample shows some 320,000 distinct CDR3 sequences, 8.7% of them seen only once. Specimen: PBMCs, collected on the day of the first yellow fever vaccination. The source is a man aged 18 to 35 who received the YFV17D yellow fever vaccine. CDR3s include the opening cysteine and the closing phenylalanine or tryptophan.

V | CDR3
TRBV6-1 | CASSQWGSGEAYGYTF
TRBV20-1 | CSARKQGAGPTDTQYF
TRBV18 | CASSLTRGQGFDNEQFF
TRBV28 | CASSLRFDQSYNEQFF
TRBV20-1 | CSAAGGGYTF
TRBV7-2 | CASSPNIRGTEAFF
TRBV19 | CASSITSGGHTYNEQFF
TRBV7-9 | CASSFGTDQYF
TRBV10-3 | CAISGTYEAFF
TRBV7-6 | CASSLGIRDTQYF
TRBV10-2 | CASRPGGGGEQFF
TRBV5-6 | CASSFTGASLHF
TRBV20-1 | CSGTALTPGNTIYF
TRBV5-4 | CASSPALGVNTEAFF
TRBV20-1 | CSAGDSGGEGETQYF
TRBV4-3 | CASSHTGTGVHEQYF
TRBV4-3 | CASSQEQGTEAFF
TRBV5-5 | CASSTVGQGVGGEQFF
TRBV7-9 | CASSPSVDRGQNQPQHF
TRBV11-2 | CASSLTGVNTEAFF
TRBV28 | CASRDLTGVGSGANVLTF
TRBV12-3/TRBV12-4 | CASSQWTTEPSF
TRBV7-2 | CASSALRAPEQFF
TRBV6-2/TRBV6-3 | CASRRQLNQPQHF
TRBV20-1 | CSASWMTLEQYF
TRBV15 | CATSARTGGGNTIYF
TRBV5-1 | CASSPRAGTGGALHF
TRBV29-1 | CSVQTGQGKVGTQYF
TRBV5-1 | CASSQLRAGGSDTQYF
TRBV4-3 | CASSHQRQNTEAFF
TRBV7-2 | CASSLESSRSYEQYF
TRBV12-3/TRBV12-4 | CASSWGQGTEQFF
TRBV7-2 | CASSRSTALNTEAFF
TRBV5-4 | CASSSGEEAEKLFF
TRBV27 | CASSQSLGGAVYNEQFF
TRBV29-1 | CSVDRDRGYNEQFF
TRBV11-2 | CASSLGLAGVDGDTQYF
TRBV24-1 | CATRPGGYGHGYTF
TRBV19 | CASSISSGAYNEQFF
TRBV20-1 | CSASPDFNEQFF
TRBV7-9 | CASSRSGTSGGTDTQYF
TRBV14 | CASSQLQAPETQYF
TRBV7-8 | CASTSTRPNREAKNIQYF
TRBV24-1 | CATSSQQETQYF
TRBV27 | CASSSQGEHEQFF
TRBV19 | CASAWGREETQYF
TRBV5-4 | CASSPLGPNTDTQYF